This T cell receptor (beta chain) was documented in a study of cytomegalovirus exposure and HLA in healthy donors. The CDR3 runs to 15 residues. CDR1 and CDR2 from the germline V gene are SNHLY and FYNNEI. V gave up 2 bases and J gave up 7 bases; unmatched junction bases: 6. The repertoire was sequenced with immunoSEQ multiplex PCR; TCRdb's copy has only in-frame clones and lacks some. Of over 45,000 clones listed, 88% are singletons. The chain joins TRBV2 to TRBJ2-7, with TRBD1 matching over 12 bases. The TCR originated in a woman aged 30 to 39 in good health and CMV-seronegative. Sequences were obtained from PBMCs. DNA of the CDR3: TGTGCCAGCAGTGAATGGGGACAGGGGGCGGGTGAGCAGTACTTC. Translating it yields CASSEWGQGAGEQYF.